This T cell receptor (beta chain) was sequenced during a study of T cell therapy after organ transplantation. Generated by immunoSEQ multiplex PCR, the TCRdb table keeps only in-frame clones and is missing some. The table includes under 5,500 clones, around 68% detected once. Notes on this clone: Its antigen is unknown.

V trimming: 5 bases; J trimming: 5 bases; junction bases outside the gene matches: 13. This CDR3 is built from 16 residues. From germline, CDR1 is PRHDT and CDR2 FYEKMQ (reference sequence). Study results and limitations: Nonresponders had marked pretherapy clonal expansions and little post-therapy change.

As to time point: 4-8 weeks after completion of therapy. The receptor was derived from a human patient who had received a solid organ transplant and had CMV disease. Some T cells may have originated in the graft donor. Sequenced here: CD8+ T cells from blood, sampled after autologous CMV-specific T cell therapy. V and J are TRBV13 and TRBJ2-5; 8 bases agree with TRBD2. CDR3 sequence (DNA): TGTGCCAGCAGCCTCCGACCGGGAGGGCCCAGTGAGACCCAGTACTTC. Amino acids: CASSLRPGGPSETQYF.